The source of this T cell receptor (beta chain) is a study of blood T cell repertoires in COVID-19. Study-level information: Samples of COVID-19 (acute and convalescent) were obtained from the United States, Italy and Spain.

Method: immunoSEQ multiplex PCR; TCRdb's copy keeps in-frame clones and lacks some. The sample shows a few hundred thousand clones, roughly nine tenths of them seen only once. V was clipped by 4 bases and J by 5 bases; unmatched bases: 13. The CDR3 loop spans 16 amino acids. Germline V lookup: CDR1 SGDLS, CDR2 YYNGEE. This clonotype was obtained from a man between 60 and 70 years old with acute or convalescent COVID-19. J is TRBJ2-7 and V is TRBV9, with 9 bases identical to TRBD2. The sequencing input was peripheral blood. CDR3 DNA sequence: TGTGCCAGCAGCCCCCGCGGGGGGGGAGCCCCACACGAGCAGTACTTC. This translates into CASSPRGGGAPHEQYF. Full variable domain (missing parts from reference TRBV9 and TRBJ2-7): DSGVTQTPKHLITATGQRVTLRCSPRSGDLSVYWYQQSLDQGLQFLIQYYNGEERAKGNILERFSAQQFPDLHSELNLSSLELGDSALYFCASSPRGGGAPHEQYFGPGTRLTVT.